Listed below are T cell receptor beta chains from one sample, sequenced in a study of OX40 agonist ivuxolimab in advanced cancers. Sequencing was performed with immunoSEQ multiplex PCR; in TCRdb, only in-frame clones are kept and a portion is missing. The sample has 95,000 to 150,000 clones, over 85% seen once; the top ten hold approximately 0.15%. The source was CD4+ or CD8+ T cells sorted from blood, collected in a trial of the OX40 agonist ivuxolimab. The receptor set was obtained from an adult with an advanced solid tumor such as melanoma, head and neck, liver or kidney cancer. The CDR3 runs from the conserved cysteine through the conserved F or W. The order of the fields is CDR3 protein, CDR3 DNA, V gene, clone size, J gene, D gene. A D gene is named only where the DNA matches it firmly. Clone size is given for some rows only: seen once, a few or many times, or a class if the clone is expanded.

CDR3aa: CASSNPWTGRNTEAFF
CDR3nt: TGTGCCAGTAGTAATCCATGGACAGGGAGAAACACTGAAGCTTTCTTT
v_gene: TRBV19
abundance: once
j_gene: TRBJ1-1
d_gene: TRBD1

CDR3aa: CASSSPAGPYGYTF
CDR3nt: TGTGCCAGCAGTTCCCCCGCAGGCCCCTATGGCTACACCTTC
v_gene: TRBV6-6
abundance: .
j_gene: TRBJ1-2
d_gene: .

CDR3aa: CASSLHPAGDGEQYF
CDR3nt: TGTGCCAGCAGCTTGCATCCAGCGGGAGATGGGGAGCAGTACTTC
v_gene: TRBV5-6
abundance: .
j_gene: TRBJ2-7
d_gene: TRBD2

CDR3aa: CASTRLAGGPGLYEQYF
CDR3nt: TGTGCCAGCACAAGGCTAGCGGGGGGGCCAGGTCTCTACGAGCAGTACTTC
v_gene: TRBV7-9
abundance: few
j_gene: TRBJ2-7
d_gene: TRBD2

CDR3aa: CAWSEQETQYF
CDR3nt: TGTGCCTGGAGCGAACAAGAGACCCAGTACTTC
v_gene: TRBV30
abundance: .
j_gene: TRBJ2-5
d_gene: .

CDR3aa: CASSLSSASPSYEQYF
CDR3nt: TGTGCCAGCAGCTTGAGCTCAGCCTCTCCTTCCTACGAGCAGTACTTC
v_gene: TRBV5-5
abundance: .
j_gene: TRBJ2-7
d_gene: .

CDR3aa: CAWTDRGSYYEQYF
CDR3nt: TGTGCCTGGACCGACAGGGGTTCTTACTACGAGCAGTACTTC
v_gene: TRBV30
abundance: .
j_gene: TRBJ2-7
d_gene: TRBD1

CDR3aa: CASSYVQGARGEKLFF
CDR3nt: TGTGCCAGCAGTTACGTACAGGGGGCGCGCGGTGAAAAACTGTTTTTT
v_gene: TRBV6-6
abundance: .
j_gene: TRBJ1-4
d_gene: TRBD1

CDR3aa: CASSLGQGYEQYF
CDR3nt: TGTGCCAGCAGTTTAGGACAGGGGTACGAGCAGTACTTC
v_gene: TRBV28
abundance: .
j_gene: TRBJ2-7
d_gene: TRBD1

CDR3aa: CASSYSSSYGYTF
CDR3nt: TGTGCCAGCAGTTACTCCTCCTCCTATGGCTACACCTTC
v_gene: TRBV6-5
abundance: .
j_gene: TRBJ1-2
d_gene: .

CDR3aa: CASSLLPSANPTDTQYF
CDR3nt: TGTGCCAGCAGCTTACTGCCTTCTGCGAACCCCACAGATACGCAGTATTTT
v_gene: TRBV11-2
abundance: .
j_gene: TRBJ2-3
d_gene: .

CDR3aa: CASSEFTTGNEKLFF
CDR3nt: TGTGCCAGCAGTGAATTTACAACAGGGAATGAAAAACTGTTTTTT
v_gene: TRBV6-1
abundance: .
j_gene: TRBJ1-4
d_gene: .

CDR3aa: CASSPESTGLTSYEQYF
CDR3nt: TGTGCCAGCTCACCAGAGTCTACAGGTCTTACCTCCTACGAGCAGTACTTC
v_gene: TRBV18
abundance: .
j_gene: TRBJ2-7
d_gene: .

CDR3aa: CASSLRTTEAFF
CDR3nt: TGTGCCAGCAGTTTACGGACCACTGAAGCTTTCTTT
v_gene: TRBV28
abundance: .
j_gene: TRBJ1-1
d_gene: .

CDR3aa: CASSAGSYNEQFF
CDR3nt: TGCGCCAGCAGTGCGGGGTCCTACAATGAGCAGTTCTTC
v_gene: TRBV5-1
abundance: .
j_gene: TRBJ2-1
d_gene: .

CDR3aa: CASSESPRSGSYNEQFF
CDR3nt: TGTGCCAGCAGTGAATCTCCCAGGAGCGGGAGCTACAATGAGCAGTTCTTC
v_gene: TRBV25-1
abundance: .
j_gene: TRBJ2-1
d_gene: TRBD2

CDR3aa: CASSLGAGSEAFF
CDR3nt: TGTGCCAGCAGCTTAGGAGCGGGGTCTGAAGCTTTCTTT
v_gene: TRBV7-9
abundance: .
j_gene: TRBJ1-1
d_gene: .

CDR3aa: CASTGGWEYGYTF
CDR3nt: TGTGCCAGCACCGGAGGGTGGGAGTATGGCTACACCTTC
v_gene: TRBV28
abundance: .
j_gene: TRBJ1-2
d_gene: .

CDR3aa: CASRTGTGIRVGHRETQYF
CDR3nt: TGTGCCAGCAGAACCGGGACAGGGATTCGAGTTGGTCATAGAGAGACCCAGTACTTC
v_gene: TRBV4-2
abundance: .
j_gene: TRBJ2-5
d_gene: TRBD1

CDR3aa: CASRGRSGRGSTYNEQFF
CDR3nt: TGTGCCAGTCGGGGTCGGAGCGGGAGGGGCTCGACCTACAATGAGCAGTTCTTC
v_gene: TRBV19
abundance: .
j_gene: TRBJ2-1
d_gene: TRBD2

CDR3aa: CASSFTGWNASYNEQFF
CDR3nt: TGTGCCAGCAGCTTTACAGGGTGGAACGCCTCCTACAATGAGCAGTTCTTC
v_gene: TRBV11-3
abundance: .
j_gene: TRBJ2-1
d_gene: .

CDR3aa: CASSQEAPDHRSNRADGNQPQHF
CDR3nt: TGTGCCAGCAGCCAAGAAGCCCCCGACCATCGTTCCAACAGGGCGGACGGCAATCAGCCCCAGCATTTT
v_gene: TRBV14
abundance: .
j_gene: TRBJ1-5
d_gene: .

CDR3aa: CASSLYSGGVYEQFF
CDR3nt: TGTGCCAGCAGTTTATATAGCGGGGGGGTCTATGAGCAGTTCTTC
v_gene: TRBV28
abundance: once
j_gene: TRBJ2-1
d_gene: TRBD2

CDR3aa: CASSQVSGTGTYGYTF
CDR3nt: TGCGCCAGCAGCCAAGTTTCCGGGACAGGGACCTATGGCTACACCTTC
v_gene: TRBV4-1
abundance: once
j_gene: TRBJ1-2
d_gene: TRBD1

CDR3aa: CASSPLAAVATDTQYF
CDR3nt: TGTGCCAGCTCACCCCTAGCGGCCGTAGCCACAGATACGCAGTATTTT
v_gene: TRBV18
abundance: .
j_gene: TRBJ2-3
d_gene: TRBD2

CDR3aa: CSVRRHQGNTGELFF
CDR3nt: TGCAGCGTTCGCAGACATCAGGGGAACACCGGGGAGCTGTTTTTT
v_gene: TRBV29-1
abundance: .
j_gene: TRBJ2-2
d_gene: .

CDR3aa: CASSLQGDRNEKLFF
CDR3nt: TGTGCCAGCAGTTTGCAGGGGGATCGGAATGAAAAACTGTTTTTT
v_gene: TRBV28
abundance: .
j_gene: TRBJ1-4
d_gene: TRBD1

CDR3aa: CASSGGLAGGLSSYNEQFF
CDR3nt: TGTGCCAGCAGCGGCGGACTAGCGGGGGGACTGAGCTCCTACAATGAGCAGTTCTTC
v_gene: TRBV9
abundance: .
j_gene: TRBJ2-1
d_gene: TRBD2

CDR3aa: CASSDVVTQYGYTF
CDR3nt: TGTGCCAGCAGTGATGTGGTTACACAGTATGGCTACACCTTC
v_gene: TRBV6-5
abundance: .
j_gene: TRBJ1-2
d_gene: .

CDR3aa: CASTQGSNQPQHF
CDR3nt: TGTGCCAGCACGCAGGGGAGCAATCAGCCCCAGCATTTT
v_gene: TRBV6-5
abundance: .
j_gene: TRBJ1-5
d_gene: .

CDR3aa: CASSLRYSDNNEQFF
CDR3nt: TGTGCCAGCAGCTTACGGTACTCGGATAACAATGAGCAGTTCTTC
v_gene: TRBV7-6
abundance: .
j_gene: TRBJ2-1
d_gene: .

CDR3aa: CASSVGDRLTDTQYF
CDR3nt: TGTGCCAGCAGCGTAGGGGACAGGTTAACCGATACGCAGTATTTT
v_gene: TRBV9
abundance: .
j_gene: TRBJ2-3
d_gene: TRBD1

CDR3aa: CASSLSGGNSYEQYF
CDR3nt: TGTGCCAGCAGCTTGAGCGGGGGAAACTCCTACGAGCAGTACTTC
v_gene: TRBV7-9
abundance: .
j_gene: TRBJ2-7
d_gene: TRBD2

CDR3aa: CANRTPGANVLTF
CDR3nt: TGTGCCAACAGGACCCCTGGGGCCAACGTCCTGACTTTC
v_gene: TRBV19
abundance: .
j_gene: TRBJ2-6
d_gene: .

CDR3aa: CAIRDGTGNTGELFF
CDR3nt: TGTGCCATCAGGGACGGGACAGGGAACACCGGGGAGCTGTTTTTT
v_gene: TRBV10-3
abundance: .
j_gene: TRBJ2-2
d_gene: TRBD1

CDR3aa: CASSRPGYEQYF
CDR3nt: TGTGCCAGCAGTAGACCCGGCTACGAGCAGTACTTC
v_gene: TRBV28
abundance: .
j_gene: TRBJ2-7
d_gene: .

CDR3aa: CASSFGRRPRGEQFF
CDR3nt: TGTGCCAGCAGTTTTGGGCGGAGGCCGAGAGGTGAGCAGTTCTTC
v_gene: TRBV28
abundance: .
j_gene: TRBJ2-1
d_gene: .

CDR3aa: CASSGTRGSNTEAFF
CDR3nt: TGTGCCAGCAGCGGGACAAGGGGGTCGAACACTGAAGCTTTCTTT
v_gene: TRBV6-1
abundance: .
j_gene: TRBJ1-1
d_gene: .

CDR3aa: CASSRIGDRGKLRAQETQYF
CDR3nt: TGTGCCAGCAGTCGAATAGGGGACAGGGGAAAGCTAAGGGCGCAAGAGACCCAGTACTTC
v_gene: TRBV28
abundance: .
j_gene: TRBJ2-5
d_gene: TRBD1

CDR3aa: CASLEPEQYF
CDR3nt: TGTGCCAGTCTCGAGCCCGAGCAGTACTTC
v_gene: TRBV7-4
abundance: .
j_gene: TRBJ2-7
d_gene: .

CDR3aa: CASSRAPLAGSTDTQYF
CDR3nt: TGTGCCAGCAGCCGAGCCCCACTAGCGGGGAGCACAGATACGCAGTATTTT
v_gene: TRBV4-2
abundance: once
j_gene: TRBJ2-3
d_gene: TRBD2

CDR3aa: CASSQSDRGRSGELFF
CDR3nt: TGCGCCAGCAGTCAATCGGACAGGGGGCGATCCGGGGAGCTGTTTTTT
v_gene: TRBV23-1
abundance: .
j_gene: TRBJ2-2
d_gene: TRBD1

CDR3aa: CASSPRDRGTTNEKLFF
CDR3nt: TGCGCCAGCAGCCCACGGGACAGGGGAACAACTAATGAAAAACTGTTTTTT
v_gene: TRBV4-1
abundance: .
j_gene: TRBJ1-4
d_gene: TRBD1

CDR3aa: CASSRPGQNQPQHF
CDR3nt: TGTGCCAGCAGCCGACCGGGACAGAATCAGCCCCAGCATTTT
v_gene: TRBV7-2
abundance: .
j_gene: TRBJ1-5
d_gene: TRBD1

CDR3aa: CASSVSTSGRGTGELFF
CDR3nt: TGTGCCAGCAGCGTATCCACTAGCGGGAGAGGCACCGGGGAGCTGTTTTTT
v_gene: TRBV9
abundance: once
j_gene: TRBJ2-2
d_gene: TRBD2

CDR3aa: CASSIEQGTNEKLFF
CDR3nt: TGTGCCAGTAGTATAGAGCAAGGAACTAATGAAAAACTGTTTTTT
v_gene: TRBV19
abundance: .
j_gene: TRBJ1-4
d_gene: .

CDR3aa: CASTSSGKYNEQFF
CDR3nt: TGTGCCAGCACTTCTAGCGGAAAATACAATGAGCAGTTCTTC
v_gene: TRBV28
abundance: .
j_gene: TRBJ2-1
d_gene: TRBD2